These 29 T cell receptor beta chains were sequenced from one sample in a study of a mutant IDH1 vaccine in newly diagnosed glioma. The time point denotes: baseline, week 1 (first vaccination visit). Treatment denoted: pre-vaccination baseline after standard-of-care therapy. This table comes from immunoSEQ multiplex PCR, and its TCRdb copy is limited to in-frame clones, with some not included. The sample has tens of thousands of clones, about nine tenths seen once. The material was PBMCs, obtained from a glioma patient treated with radiotherapy, temozolomide or both. All receptors come from a man aged 35 to 55 with glioma.

The CDR3 nucleotides are TGTGCCAGCAGTTTAAACAGGGGTACCATGAACACTGAAGCTTTCTTT. Translated, it gives CASSLNRGTMNTEAFF. The gene calls are TRBV6-5 and TRBJ1-1, with 7 nucleotides matching TRBD1. The V segment lost 4 bases and the J segment 0 bases; nucleotides outside the gene matches: 8. The CDR3 is made up of 16 amino acids. Looked up from germline, CDR1 is MNHEY and CDR2 is SVGAGI.

The chain joins TRBV5-1 to TRBJ2-2; D might be TRBD1 (6 bases). Trimming took off 4 bases at V and 4 bases at J, with 11 bases between the two ends. Germline CDR1 reads SGHRS; CDR2 reads YFSETQ. The CDR3 loop spans 14 amino acids. CDR3 bases: TGCGCCAGCAGCCTGACACAGGGCACCGGGGAGCTGTTTTTT. It yields the protein CASSLTQGTGELFF.

This clone was recorded only once. V is TRBV6-6 and J is TRBJ2-2; no clear D. Trimming left V 0 bases short and J 4 bases short, with 9 bases between. Germline V CDR1 and CDR2: MNHNY, SVGAGI (reference sequence). The CDR3 is 15 amino acids. The CDR3 DNA reads as TGTGCCAGCAGTTACTCGAGAGCAGCCACCGGGGAGCTGTTTTTT. Translating it yields CASSYSRAATGELFF.

The sample holds one count of this clone. The chain couples TRBV7-2 to TRBJ2-3; 10 nucleotides match TRBD2. The germline gives CDR1 SGHTA, CDR2 FQGNSA. There are 14 residues in the CDR3. V shed 1 base, J shed 6 bases, and the junction held 1 base outside the gene matches. CDR3 protein: CASSLGAGGDTQYF. The CDR3 nucleotides read TGTGCCAGCAGCTTAGGAGCGGGAGGGGATACGCAGTATTTT.

The V and J genes are TRBV7-8 and TRBJ1-4; perhaps TRBD1 as D (6 bases). The CDR3 consists of 16 residues. Germline V lookup: CDR1 SGHVS, CDR2 FQNEAQ. V lost 4 bases and J 5 bases, leaving 17 bases between the germline ends. The CDR3 protein is CASSSRSGGQNEKLFF. The CDR3 nucleotides are TGTGCCAGCAGCTCCCGGTCGGGAGGACAGAATGAAAAACTGTTTTTT. The variable domain in full, completed from reference TRBV7-8 and TRBJ1-4, reads GAGVSQSPRYKVAKRGQDVALRCDPISGHVSLFWYQQALGQGPEFLTYFQNEAQLDKSGLPSDRFFAERPEGSVSTLKIQRTQQEDSAVYLCASSSRSGGQNEKLFFGSGTQLSVL.

The V call is TRBV4-2, the J call TRBJ2-5, with D possibly being TRBD1 or TRBD2 (5 bases each). Between the trimmed V and J ends, which lost 1 base and 3 bases, there was a span of 9 bases. This CDR3 contains 14 residues. Germline V lookup: CDR1 LGHNA, CDR2 YNFKEQ. CDR3 nucleotides: TGTGCCAGCAGCCAAGTGGGGACCGAAGAGACCCAGTACTTC. Amino acids: CASSQVGTEETQYF.

The chain carries TRBV5-1 and TRBJ1-1; D uncertain. CDR1 is SGHRS and CDR2 is YFSETQ in the germline V gene. The CDR3 length is 13 residues. V was pared by 2 bases and J by 3 bases, with 8 bases between. The CDR3 is CASSFEGHTEAFF. The DNA for the CDR3 is TGCGCCAGCAGCTTCGAGGGTCACACTGAAGCTTTCTTT. The complete variable domain, with remaining parts taken from reference TRBV5-1 and TRBJ1-1, reads KAGVTQTPRYLIKTRGQQVTLSCSPISGHRSVSWYQQTPGQGLQFLFEYFSETQRNKGNFPGRFSGRQFSNSRSEMNVSTLELGDSALYLCASSFEGHTEAFFGQGTRLTVV.

The J gene is TRBJ2-3, the V gene TRBV2, with TRBD1 as a possible D gene (5 bases). The V gene's germline CDR1 is SNHLY and CDR2 FYNNEI. The CDR3 consists of 15 residues. V was clipped by 2 bases and J by 0 bases, with 9 bases between them. Written as DNA, the CDR3 is TGTGCCAGCAGTGAATTGGGGCGGAGCACAGATACGCAGTATTTT. It is translated as CASSELGRSTDTQYF.

This clone has a handful of counts. The rearrangement uses TRBV7-2 and TRBJ1-5; 9 positions agree with TRBD1. The germline gives CDR1 SGHTA, CDR2 FQGNSA. The CDR3 is 17 residues long. J was trimmed by 0 bases and V by 5 bases; bases with no gene match: 8. CDR3 sequence (DNA): TGTGCCAGCAGCACCGGGACAGGGACTCATAGCAATCAGCCCCAGCATTTT. Translated, it gives CASSTGTGTHSNQPQHF.

J is TRBJ1-2 and V is TRBV28, with D uncertain. Trimming removed 2 bases from V and 2 bases from J, with 9 bases in between. CDR3 length: 14 amino acids. Germline V gene data show CDR1 as MDHEN and CDR2 as SYDVKM. The DNA for the CDR3 is TGTGCCAGCAGTTTAGGCAGCGGCAACTATGGCTACACCTTC. It codes for CASSLGSGNYGYTF.

V usage is TRBV6-5 and J usage is TRBJ2-1; possibly TRBD2 for D (5 bases). The CDR3 runs to 15 residues. V shed 6 bases and J shed 0 bases, with 12 bases lying between them. CDR1 is MNHEY, CDR2 SVGAGI, per germline. CDR3 nucleotide sequence: TGTGCCAGCAGGGAGGTGGGTAGCTCCTACAATGAGCAGTTCTTC. Protein: CASREVGSSYNEQFF.

The V and J genes are TRBV6-1 and TRBJ2-1, with D possibly called TRBD1 or TRBD2 (5 bases each). The germline V and J ends were trimmed by 6 bases and 5 bases, with 5 bases remaining between them. From germline, CDR1 is MNHNS and CDR2 SASEGT. The CDR3 runs to 11 residues. The CDR3 DNA sequence: TGTGCCAGCAGGGGACACAATGAGCAGTTCTTC. Amino acid sequence: CASRGHNEQFF.

The chain recombines TRBV15 with TRBJ2-7, with 10 nucleotides matching TRBD1. V lost 7 bases and J lost 4; bases outside the gene matches: 13. CDR1 is LNHNV and CDR2 is YYDKDF in the germline V gene (reference sequence). This CDR3 contains 16 residues. CDR3 in amino acids: CATTPFPGTGVYEQYF. The CDR3 region has the DNA TGTGCCACCACCCCCTTTCCCGGGACAGGGGTATACGAGCAGTACTTC.

This chain joins TRBV18 and TRBJ1-2; D is uncertain. Germline CDR1 KGHSH, CDR2 LQKENI. CDR3 length: 14 residues. Trimming cost V 3 bases and J 6 bases, with 14 bases left between them. CDR3 DNA: TGTGCCAGCTCACCCAACCAGGATAAAGATGGCTACACCTTC. Translated: CASSPNQDKDGYTF.

The CDR3 here is CASSLSSGGEAREQYF. The CDR3 DNA sequence: TGCGCCAGCAGCCTTTCCTCTGGGGGGGAGGCGCGCGAGCAGTACTTC. J is TRBJ2-7 and V is TRBV5-1; 7 nucleotides agree with TRBD2. The CDR3 runs to 16 residues. Germline V lookup: CDR1 SGHRS, CDR2 YFSETQ. The J segment lost 6 bases and the V segment lost 4 bases, leaving 16 bases of the junction unmatched.

About this clone itself: Distinct nucleotide sequences in the sample also encode this CDR3. V and J are TRBV6-5 and TRBJ2-7, with TRBD1 identical over 8 bases. In germline, CDR1 is MNHEY, CDR2 SVGAGI. CDR3 length equals 15 residues. The V segment lost 0 bases and the J segment 2 bases; nucleotides outside the gene matches: 3. Here the CDR3 reads CASSYSAGGPYEQYF. The CDR3, as DNA: TGTGCCAGCAGTTACTCGGCAGGGGGCCCCTACGAGCAGTACTTC.

The chain is built from TRBV7-6 and TRBJ2-5; D may correspond to TRBD1 or TRBD2 (5 bases each). This CDR3 is built from 14 residues. Trimming stripped 2 bases from V and 5 bases from J, with 12 bases between. Germline-derived CDR1 and CDR2 are SGHVS and FNYEAQ. The CDR3: CASSLISGRETQYF. The CDR3 bases are TGTGCCAGCAGCTTAATATCGGGGCGGGAGACCCAGTACTTC.

This clone was seen a few times. The gene calls are TRBV5-1 and TRBJ2-7; 9 bases line up with TRBD2. Germline CDR1 and CDR2: SGHRS and YFSETQ. V lost 4 bases, J lost 5 bases, and 7 bases stayed unmatched. The CDR3 spans 14 residues. In nucleotides, the CDR3 is TGCGCCAGCAGCCTTTACAGCGGGAGGAACGAGCAGTACTTC. This encodes CASSLYSGRNEQYF. Full variable domain (outside the CDR3, taken from reference TRBV5-1 and TRBJ2-7): KAGVTQTPRYLIKTRGQQVTLSCSPISGHRSVSWYQQTPGQGLQFLFEYFSETQRNKGNFPGRFSGRQFSNSRSEMNVSTLELGDSALYLCASSLYSGRNEQYFGPGTRLTVT.

This clone was seen a single time. This chain joins TRBV7-2 and TRBJ2-7; the D is unclear. CDR3 length: 12 residues. V gave up 4 bases and J gave up 5 bases, with 9 bases separating them. Germline CDR1 SGHTA, CDR2 FQGNSA. The CDR3 reads CASSSYSNEQYF. The CDR3 coding sequence is TGTGCCAGCAGCTCCTACTCGAACGAGCAGTACTTC. The full variable domain, completed using reference TRBV7-2 and TRBJ2-7, is GAGVSQSPSNKVTEKGKDVELRCDPISGHTALYWYRQSLGQGLEFLIYFQGNSAPDKSGLPSDRFSAERTGGSVSTLTIQRTQQEDSAVYLCASSSYSNEQYFGPGTRLTVT.

This chain connects TRBV9 to TRBJ2-7; D is unresolved. The CDR3 consists of 13 residues. Germline assignment: CDR1 SGDLS and CDR2 YYNGEE. The V end was cut by 0 bases, the J end by 0 bases, with 4 bases between. Here the CDR3 reads CASSVAVSYEQYF. The DNA of the CDR3 is TGTGCCAGCAGCGTAGCCGTCTCCTACGAGCAGTACTTC.

CDR3 bases: TGTGCCAGTAGTATTGAACAGCGACTCCCCTACGAGCAGTACTTC. Its translation is CASSIEQRLPYEQYF. The rearrangement links TRBV19 to TRBJ2-7; D ambiguous. Germline assignment: CDR1 LNHDA and CDR2 SQIVND (reference sequence). V was trimmed by 3 bases and J by 2 bases, leaving 14 bases between them. CDR3 length: 15 residues.

This clone is a singleton in its sample. The chain carries TRBV2 and TRBJ1-4; D perhaps matches TRBD1 (5 bases). Germline-derived CDR1 and CDR2 are SNHLY and FYNNEI. Trimming took off 3 bases at V and 4 bases at J, with 9 bases between the two ends. The CDR3 is 14 amino acids. The CDR3 nucleotides are TGTGCCAGCAGTGAGACAGATCTTAATGAAAAACTGTTTTTT. Translation: CASSETDLNEKLFF. Full variable domain (rest looked up from reference TRBV2 and TRBJ1-4): EPEVTQTPSHQVTQMGQEVILRCVPISNHLYFYWYRQILGQKVEFLVSFYNNEISEKSEIFDDQFSVERPDGSNFTLKIRSTKLEDSAMYFCASSETDLNEKLFFGSGTQLSVL.

The chain uses TRBV19 and TRBJ2-7; 7 bases align to TRBD2. The CDR3 length is 14 residues. CDR1 is LNHDA and CDR2 is SQIVND in the germline V gene (reference sequence). V dropped 1 base and J dropped 6; count of bases not matched to a gene: 6. CDR3 bases: TGTGCCAGTAGTATAGGGGTTCGGACTAGCGAGCAGTACTTC. This codes for CASSIGVRTSEQYF.

The chain couples TRBV5-1 to TRBJ2-3; TRBD2 matches 12 bases. The CDR3 covers 16 residues. The germline V gene has CDR1 SGHRS and CDR2 YFSETQ. Trimming at V came to 1 base and at J to 3 bases, leaving 3 bases not matched to a gene. CDR3 sequence (DNA): TGCGCCAGCAGCTTGTCCGGGACTAGCGGGACAGATACGCAGTATTTT. Residues: CASSLSGTSGTDTQYF.

The rearrangement joins TRBV11-3 to TRBJ2-1; maybe TRBD1 (7 bases). With 5 bases removed from V and 9 bases from J, the gap between germline ends came to 20 bases. The CDR3 extends over 15 amino acids. CDR1 and CDR2 from the germline V gene are SGHNT and YENEEA. Written as DNA, the CDR3 is TGTGCCAGCAGCCGCCGGAGGGGGCGCCCCGGTGAGCAGTTCTTC. Its translation: CASSRRRGRPGEQFF. Using reference TRBV11-3 and TRBJ2-1 for the parts outside the CDR3, the full variable domain is EAGVVQSPRYKIIEKKQPVAFWCNPISGHNTLYWYLQNLGQGPELLIRYENEEAVDDSQLPKDRFSAERLKGVDSTLKIQPAELGDSAVYLCASSRRRGRPGEQFFGPGTRLTVL.

The chain has TRBV7-6 and TRBJ1-3, with TRBD1 as a possible D gene (6 bases). The germline V gene encodes CDR1 SGHVS and CDR2 FNYEAQ. This CDR3 has 14 amino acids. V lost 5 bases, J lost 0 bases, and 8 bases lay in between. CDR3 nucleotide sequence: TGTGCCAGCAGCCCAGGGGACTCTGGAAACACCATATATTTT. It yields the protein CASSPGDSGNTIYF.

The chain couples TRBV4-3 to TRBJ2-5; D could derive from TRBD1 or TRBD2 (6 bases each). CDR3 length: 19 residues. Looked up from germline, CDR1 is LGHNA and CDR2 is YSLEER. V dropped 3 bases and J dropped 4 bases, with 27 bases sitting between them. In DNA form, the CDR3 reads TGCGCCAGCAGCCACCCACGCCGGGGGCCCTCTAACCTTCCAGAGACCCAGTACTTC. Amino acid sequence: CASSHPRRGPSNLPETQYF.

V gene TRBV7-9 combines with J gene TRBJ2-3; possibly TRBD2 for D (6 bases). V was shortened by 6 bases and J by 6 bases, with 10 bases between the two germline ends. Germline V gives CDR1 SEHNR, CDR2 FQNEAQ (reference sequence). The CDR3 sequence is 12 residues long. Here the CDR3 DNA reads TGTGCCAGCAGTCTAGCGTGGGATACGCAGTATTTT. Its translation: CASSLAWDTQYF.

In its sample, this clone was seen once. This sequence joins TRBV27 and TRBJ2-5, with D possibly being TRBD2 (5 bases). Trimming removed 4 bases at V and 1 base at J, with 16 bases between. This CDR3 region has 16 residues. The germline gives CDR1 MNHEY, CDR2 SMNVEV (reference sequence). CDR3 residues: CASSSLDVRGQETQYF. The CDR3 DNA reads TGTGCCAGCAGTTCCCTGGATGTCCGGGGCCAAGAGACCCAGTACTTC.